This TCR beta chain was observed in a study of blood T cell repertoires in COVID-19. Study information: COVID-19 samples, acute and convalescent, were from the United States, Italy and Spain. PBMCs, B-cell-depleted T cells, or T cells were the source of the cDNA or gDNA that made up the material.

Germline V gives CDR1 SNHLY, CDR2 FYNNEI. V was cut by 6 bases and J by 2 bases, with 10 bases left in between. There are 13 residues in the CDR3. Original data processing: Reference gene primers were amplified, and this amplification served to estimate nucleated cell counts. Sequencing used immunoSEQ multiplex PCR; TCRdb keeps in-frame clones, though not all of them. The V and J calls and the clone size are those of that table, but D and trimming were determined from the DNA. The sample has hundreds of thousands of clones; almost 85% are singletons. The sequence came from an elderly woman with acute or convalescent COVID-19. The material sequenced was peripheral blood. This chain uses TRBV2 with TRBJ1-2; maybe TRBD1 (6 bases). The CDR3 loop reads CASRRDRNYGYTF. The DNA for the CDR3 is TGTGCCAGCAGGCGAGACAGGAACTATGGCTACACCTTC.